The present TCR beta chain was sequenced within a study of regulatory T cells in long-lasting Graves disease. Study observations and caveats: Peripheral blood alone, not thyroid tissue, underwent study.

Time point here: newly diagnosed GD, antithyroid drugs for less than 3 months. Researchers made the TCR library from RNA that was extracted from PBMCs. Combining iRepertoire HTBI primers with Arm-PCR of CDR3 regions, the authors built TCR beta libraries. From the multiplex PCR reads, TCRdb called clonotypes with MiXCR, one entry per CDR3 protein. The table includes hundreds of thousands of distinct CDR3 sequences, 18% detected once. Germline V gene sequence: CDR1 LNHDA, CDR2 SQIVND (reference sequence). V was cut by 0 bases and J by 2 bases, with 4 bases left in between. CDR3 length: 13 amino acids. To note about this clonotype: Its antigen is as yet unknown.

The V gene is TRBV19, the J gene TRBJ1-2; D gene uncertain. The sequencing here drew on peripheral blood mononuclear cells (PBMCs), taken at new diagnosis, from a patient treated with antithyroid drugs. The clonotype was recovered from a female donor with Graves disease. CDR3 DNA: TGTGCCAGTAGTATAGATGGGAACTATGGCTACACCTTC. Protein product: CASSIDGNYGYTF.